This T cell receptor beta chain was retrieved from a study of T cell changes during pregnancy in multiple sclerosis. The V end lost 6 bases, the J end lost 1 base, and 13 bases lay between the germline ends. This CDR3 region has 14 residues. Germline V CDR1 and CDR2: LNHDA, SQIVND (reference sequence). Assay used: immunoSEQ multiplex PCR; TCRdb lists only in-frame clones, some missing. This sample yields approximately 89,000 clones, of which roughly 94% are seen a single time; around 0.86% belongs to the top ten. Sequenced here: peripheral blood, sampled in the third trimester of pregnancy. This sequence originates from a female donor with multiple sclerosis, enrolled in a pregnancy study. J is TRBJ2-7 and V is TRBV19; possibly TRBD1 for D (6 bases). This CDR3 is CASSETTGSYEQYF. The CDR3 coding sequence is TGTGCCAGTAGCGAGACTACAGGGTCCTACGAGCAGTACTTC.